The entry below describes one TCR beta chain. Authors' processing steps: Estimates of nucleated cell counts were drawn from the amplification of reference gene primers. Measured with immunoSEQ multiplex PCR; TCRdb has only the in-frame clones, and not every one. D and trimming come from the DNA, and the V and J calls and clone size come from that table. The sample consists of about 130,000 clones, approximately 86% of them appearing once. This entry comes from a study of blood T cell repertoires in COVID-19. From germline, CDR1 is KGHSH and CDR2 LQKENI. Trimming cost V 6 bases and J 4 bases, with 13 bases left between them. The CDR3 sequence is 13 residues long.

The source is a woman in her fifties or sixties who had recovered from COVID-19. V and J are TRBV18 and TRBJ2-7, with D possibly TRBD2 on 6 matching bases. Sequencing was done on a sample of peripheral blood. CDR3 sequence reads: CASSRDPQYEQYF. CDR3 nucleotides: TGTGCCAGCTCGCGGGACCCACAATACGAGCAGTACTTC.